This T cell receptor (beta chain) was recovered during a study of blood T cell repertoires in COVID-19. Study information: There were acute and convalescent COVID-19 samples, and they came from the United States, Italy and Spain. Sources were T cells, B-cell-depleted T cells, or PBMCs; the material itself was cDNA or gDNA.

In the authors' workflow: From reference gene primer amplification, estimates of nucleated cell counts were derived. Libraries were prepared by immunoSEQ multiplex PCR; TCRdb keeps only in-frame clonotypes and omits some of them. The DNA was the basis for D and trimming; V, J and clone size are from that table. Among 63,000 or so clones listed, about 90% were seen once. The CDR3 has 12 amino acids. V lost 1 base and J 14 bases, leaving 14 bases between the germline ends. Germline assignment: CDR1 SGHAT and CDR2 FQNNGV. The V call is TRBV11-2, the J call TRBJ1-1, with D tentatively TRBD1 (6 bases). The sequencing input was peripheral blood. This sequence was found in a man between 60 and 75 years old with acute or convalescent COVID-19. In DNA, the CDR3 is TGTGCCAGCAGCTTAGTTGGGGGCCCCGGCTTCTTT. It codes for CASSLVGGPGFF.